Sequencing of this T cell receptor (beta chain) was carried out in a study of neoadjuvant anti-PD-1 for oral cavity cancer. Study-level information: Non-progressing patients received a fourth nivolumab dose near day 43, then surgery on days 50-56.

The CDR3 covers 15 residues. The V gene lost 2 bases and the J gene lost 7 bases, with 15 bases spanning the gap. Germline-derived CDR1 and CDR2 are MNHEY and SVGAGI. The protocol was immunoSEQ multiplex PCR, while the TCRdb copy is restricted to in-frame clones and leaves out a portion. In the table there are over 65,000 clones, roughly 90% of which are singletons. Time point denoted: after neoadjuvant nivolumab, at surgical resection. These oral cavity squamous cell carcinomas were HPV-negative and locally advanced. Blood cells were analyzed directly, without culture or expansion. General study findings and limits: Higher pretreatment Treg/Th17 ratios tracked higher pretreatment blood clonality.

The sample holds a few counts of this clone. Its antigen remains unknown. The clonotype originates from a person between 35 and 79 years old with oral cavity squamous cell carcinoma. Sequences were derived from PBMCs, sampled after nivolumab (anti-PD-1) treatment. The rearrangement uses TRBV6-5 and TRBJ1-5; D is unresolved. CDR3 nucleotides: TGTGCCAGCAGTTACGGCCGGATTTCTGGGCAGCCCCAGCATTTT. Amino acid sequence: CASSYGRISGQPQHF.